The rows below give T cell receptor beta chains drawn from one sample of a study of T cells in localized non-small cell lung cancer. The repertoire was sequenced with immunoSEQ multiplex PCR; TCRdb's copy has only in-frame clones and lacks some. The sample holds 37,000 or so clones, over 70% seen once. Sequenced here: peripheral blood, sampled before any cancer treatment. Receptor source: a woman between 35 and 75 years old with stage I lung adenocarcinoma. The CDR3 runs from the conserved cysteine through the conserved F or W. Fields, in order: J gene, clone size, D gene, V gene, CDR3 DNA, CDR3 protein. The D gene is left open where the match is weak. The size of a clone is reported for some rows only, either as once, few or many, or as a class for expanded clones.

j_call: TRBJ2-3
clone_size: NA
d_call: NA
v_call: TRBV19
cdr3_nt: TGTGCCAGTAGTATCCGAGCCCGCACAGATACGCAGTATTTT
cdr3_aa: CASSIRARTDTQYF

j_call: TRBJ1-2
clone_size: NA
d_call: NA
v_call: TRBV7-9
cdr3_nt: TGTGCCAGCAGCCTGGGGGCCAGTGGTTCTTTTGGCTACACCTTC
cdr3_aa: CASSLGASGSFGYTF

j_call: TRBJ1-1
clone_size: NA
d_call: NA
v_call: TRBV30
cdr3_nt: TGTGCCTGGAGTGGTGATCACCCTGAAGCTTTCTTT
cdr3_aa: CAWSGDHPEAFF

j_call: TRBJ2-7
clone_size: NA
d_call: NA
v_call: TRBV5-1
cdr3_nt: TGCGCCAGACACCAACTAGAAGCCTACGAGCAGTACTTC
cdr3_aa: CARHQLEAYEQYF

j_call: TRBJ1-5
clone_size: NA
d_call: NA
v_call: TRBV5-8
cdr3_nt: TGTGCCAGCAGCTTGTTGCAGGGTTATCAGCCCCAGCATTTT
cdr3_aa: CASSLLQGYQPQHF

j_call: TRBJ1-3
clone_size: once
d_call: TRBD1
v_call: TRBV30
cdr3_nt: TGTGCCTGGTCCGGGACAGGGGGATGGAACACCATATATTTT
cdr3_aa: CAWSGTGGWNTIYF

j_call: TRBJ2-5
clone_size: NA
d_call: NA
v_call: TRBV25-1
cdr3_nt: TGTGCCAGCAACGCAGGGATCCAAGAGACCCAGTACTTC
cdr3_aa: CASNAGIQETQYF

j_call: TRBJ1-4
clone_size: NA
d_call: NA
v_call: TRBV6-5
cdr3_nt: TGTGCCAGCAGTTACTCAGATAATGAAAAACTGTTTTTT
cdr3_aa: CASSYSDNEKLFF

j_call: TRBJ2-3
clone_size: NA
d_call: NA
v_call: TRBV18
cdr3_nt: TGTGCCAGCTCACCCCCAGCGCCTCCCACAGATACGCAGTATTTT
cdr3_aa: CASSPPAPPTDTQYF

j_call: TRBJ2-7
clone_size: NA
d_call: NA
v_call: TRBV7-9
cdr3_nt: TGTGCCAGCAGCCCCGGTAGCTCTAGTTCGGGTACGGAGCAGTACTTC
cdr3_aa: CASSPGSSSSGTEQYF

j_call: TRBJ2-1
clone_size: NA
d_call: NA
v_call: TRBV9
cdr3_nt: TGTGCCAGCAGCGTAGGAGGGGCGGCAAGCTCCTACAATGAGCAGTTCTTC
cdr3_aa: CASSVGGAASSYNEQFF

j_call: TRBJ2-4
clone_size: NA
d_call: NA
v_call: TRBV5-6
cdr3_nt: TGTGCCAGCAGCTCGGCACTAGCCAAAAACATTCAGTACTTC
cdr3_aa: CASSSALAKNIQYF

j_call: TRBJ2-5
clone_size: once
d_call: NA
v_call: TRBV28
cdr3_nt: TGTGCCAGCAGCTTTATTTCTGGGGGAGGAGAGACCCAGTACTTC
cdr3_aa: CASSFISGGGETQYF

j_call: TRBJ2-7
clone_size: NA
d_call: NA
v_call: TRBV18
cdr3_nt: TGTGCCAGCTCACCCTATCCACAGGGAGGGTCCTACGAGCAGTACTTC
cdr3_aa: CASSPYPQGGSYEQYF

j_call: TRBJ2-2
clone_size: NA
d_call: NA
v_call: TRBV13
cdr3_nt: TGTGCCAGCAGCTCCGGGACGGCAAACACCGGGGAGCTGTTTTTT
cdr3_aa: CASSSGTANTGELFF

j_call: TRBJ1-5
clone_size: NA
d_call: TRBD1
v_call: TRBV19
cdr3_nt: TGTGCCAGTAGTAAGACAGGGCCCGGTCAGCCCCAGCATTTT
cdr3_aa: CASSKTGPGQPQHF

j_call: TRBJ2-7
clone_size: NA
d_call: NA
v_call: TRBV6-1
cdr3_nt: TGTGCCAGCAGTGAAGTCGCCGTGGGTATCGGGTTCTACGAGCAGTACTTC
cdr3_aa: CASSEVAVGIGFYEQYF

j_call: TRBJ1-2
clone_size: NA
d_call: TRBD1
v_call: TRBV6-5
cdr3_nt: TGTGCCAGCAGCTACAGGACAGGGGCGGGGGGCTACACCTTC
cdr3_aa: CASSYRTGAGGYTF

j_call: TRBJ2-7
clone_size: NA
d_call: NA
v_call: TRBV19
cdr3_nt: TGTGCCAGTAGCAATGCGTTGTCAGGAGCCTACGAGCAGTACTTC
cdr3_aa: CASSNALSGAYEQYF

j_call: TRBJ1-2
clone_size: once
d_call: NA
v_call: TRBV29-1
cdr3_nt: TGCAGCGTTCGAAAGGCAGCCAGCACCGCCTATGGCTACACCTTC
cdr3_aa: CSVRKAASTAYGYTF

j_call: TRBJ2-3
clone_size: NA
d_call: NA
v_call: TRBV27
cdr3_nt: TGTGCCAGCACAGACACAGATACGCAGTATTTT
cdr3_aa: CASTDTDTQYF

j_call: TRBJ1-5
clone_size: NA
d_call: NA
v_call: TRBV2
cdr3_nt: TGTGCCAGCAGTGGGCTCCCGGGACTTTATAGCAATCAGCCCCAGCATTTT
cdr3_aa: CASSGLPGLYSNQPQHF

j_call: TRBJ2-5
clone_size: once
d_call: TRBD1
v_call: TRBV11-2
cdr3_nt: TGTGCCAGCAGCTTAGTGGCAGGGGGCCAAGAGACCCAGTACTTC
cdr3_aa: CASSLVAGGQETQYF

j_call: TRBJ1-4
clone_size: once
d_call: NA
v_call: TRBV15
cdr3_nt: TGTGCCACCAGCAGGGCGGGGGGACCCTGGGGGGAAAAACTGTTTTTT
cdr3_aa: CATSRAGGPWGEKLFF

j_call: TRBJ2-7
clone_size: NA
d_call: NA
v_call: TRBV6-5
cdr3_nt: TGTGCCAGCTGGCCTTCGGGGAAGGTCTACGAGCAGTACTTC
cdr3_aa: CASWPSGKVYEQYF

j_call: TRBJ2-7
clone_size: NA
d_call: NA
v_call: TRBV28
cdr3_nt: TGTGCCAGCAAGAGCGGTCAAAACTCCTACGAGCAGTACTTC
cdr3_aa: CASKSGQNSYEQYF

j_call: TRBJ2-1
clone_size: NA
d_call: NA
v_call: TRBV18
cdr3_nt: TGTGCCAGCTCACCAACCGCGAGAAATGAGCAGTTCTTC
cdr3_aa: CASSPTARNEQFF

j_call: TRBJ1-5
clone_size: NA
d_call: NA
v_call: TRBV5-8
cdr3_nt: TGTGCCAGCAGCTTTCGCAGGTCCGGGAATCAGCCCCAGCATTTT
cdr3_aa: CASSFRRSGNQPQHF

j_call: TRBJ1-2
clone_size: medium-sized
d_call: NA
v_call: TRBV7-2
cdr3_nt: TGTGCCAGCACTCCCGGAGGGTTCTATGGCTACACCTTC
cdr3_aa: CASTPGGFYGYTF

j_call: TRBJ2-1
clone_size: NA
d_call: NA
v_call: TRBV6-5
cdr3_nt: TGTGCCAGCAGTCACTCGACTATGAATGAGCAGTTCTTC
cdr3_aa: CASSHSTMNEQFF

j_call: TRBJ2-7
clone_size: NA
d_call: TRBD2
v_call: TRBV5-4
cdr3_nt: TGTGCCAGCAGCTTGGGGGGACTAGCGGGGTCCCTCTACGAGCAGTACTTC
cdr3_aa: CASSLGGLAGSLYEQYF

j_call: TRBJ2-4
clone_size: NA
d_call: NA
v_call: TRBV2
cdr3_nt: TGTGCCAGCAGTAGGCAGGGATACATTCAGTACTTC
cdr3_aa: CASSRQGYIQYF

j_call: TRBJ2-3
clone_size: NA
d_call: NA
v_call: TRBV5-1
cdr3_nt: TGCGCCAGCAGCTTGAGCGTCGGAGGGAACACAGATACGCAGTATTTT
cdr3_aa: CASSLSVGGNTDTQYF

j_call: TRBJ1-3
clone_size: few
d_call: TRBD1
v_call: TRBV7-2
cdr3_nt: TGTGCCAGCAGCTTAGTGCGGTCGGCAGGGGGAGTTGGAAACACCATATATTTT
cdr3_aa: CASSLVRSAGGVGNTIYF

j_call: TRBJ2-5
clone_size: NA
d_call: NA
v_call: TRBV18
cdr3_nt: TGTGCCAGCTCACCACCAGCGAGTAAAGAAACCCAGTACTTC
cdr3_aa: CASSPPASKETQYF

j_call: TRBJ2-7
clone_size: NA
d_call: NA
v_call: TRBV7-2
cdr3_nt: TGTGCCAGCAGCTTAGTTGGGGGCGGGAGCGGGTCCTACGAGCAGTACTTC
cdr3_aa: CASSLVGGGSGSYEQYF

j_call: TRBJ1-2
clone_size: NA
d_call: TRBD1
v_call: TRBV15
cdr3_nt: TGTGCCACCAGCAGATATGGACAGGGGGCAAACGGCTACACCTTC
cdr3_aa: CATSRYGQGANGYTF

j_call: TRBJ2-7
clone_size: NA
d_call: TRBD2
v_call: TRBV28
cdr3_nt: TGTGCCAGCCTCAGCGGGAGGGGAAAATACGAGCAGTACTTC
cdr3_aa: CASLSGRGKYEQYF

j_call: TRBJ2-2
clone_size: NA
d_call: TRBD2
v_call: TRBV2
cdr3_nt: TGTGCCAGCTGGCTTACTAGCGGCACCGGGGAGCTGTTTTTT
cdr3_aa: CASWLTSGTGELFF

j_call: TRBJ2-2
clone_size: NA
d_call: NA
v_call: TRBV7-2
cdr3_nt: TGTGCCAGCAGCTTATTATCCAGCCACACCTCGAGGACCGGGGAGCTGTTTTTT
cdr3_aa: CASSLLSSHTSRTGELFF

j_call: TRBJ2-3
clone_size: NA
d_call: TRBD2
v_call: TRBV11-3
cdr3_nt: TGTGCCAGCAGCTTAGGTAGAATAGCGGGAACAGATACGCAGTATTTT
cdr3_aa: CASSLGRIAGTDTQYF

j_call: TRBJ2-7
clone_size: NA
d_call: TRBD2
v_call: TRBV18
cdr3_nt: TGTGCCAGCTCACCACGGGTAACTAGCGGGAGTGGCGAGCAGTACTTC
cdr3_aa: CASSPRVTSGSGEQYF

j_call: TRBJ2-3
clone_size: NA
d_call: NA
v_call: TRBV28
cdr3_nt: TGTGCCAGCAGTTTATGGTCTCTTCGTCGGTCGGAAGATACGCAGTATTTT
cdr3_aa: CASSLWSLRRSEDTQYF

j_call: TRBJ2-7
clone_size: once
d_call: NA
v_call: TRBV27
cdr3_nt: TGTGCCAGCAGTTTATCAGGGCAGGGCAAGGACTACGAGCAGTACTTC
cdr3_aa: CASSLSGQGKDYEQYF

j_call: TRBJ2-7
clone_size: NA
d_call: NA
v_call: TRBV27
cdr3_nt: TGTGCCAGCAGTTTGAGGGCCCGGGGACAATCCTACGAGCAGTACTTC
cdr3_aa: CASSLRARGQSYEQYF

j_call: TRBJ2-1
clone_size: once
d_call: TRBD2
v_call: TRBV30
cdr3_nt: TGTGCCTGGACTAGCGGGGCCGGGCCGTCCTACAATGAGCAGTTCTTC
cdr3_aa: CAWTSGAGPSYNEQFF

j_call: TRBJ1-5
clone_size: NA
d_call: TRBD1
v_call: TRBV29-1
cdr3_nt: TGCAGCGTTGTAGCACAGGGGGCGATCAATCAGCCCCAGCATTTT
cdr3_aa: CSVVAQGAINQPQHF

j_call: TRBJ1-5
clone_size: NA
d_call: NA
v_call: TRBV28
cdr3_nt: TGTGCCAGCAGTTTACAACGGCACAATCAGCCCCAGCATTTT
cdr3_aa: CASSLQRHNQPQHF

j_call: TRBJ2-7
clone_size: few
d_call: NA
v_call: TRBV7-6
cdr3_nt: TGTGCCAGCAGCTTGGAACCCGGGACCTCCTACGAGCAGTACTTC
cdr3_aa: CASSLEPGTSYEQYF

j_call: TRBJ1-3
clone_size: NA
d_call: NA
v_call: TRBV7-3
cdr3_nt: TGTGCCAGCAGCGGAACAGCAACCTCTGGAAACACCATATATTTT
cdr3_aa: CASSGTATSGNTIYF

j_call: TRBJ2-2
clone_size: once
d_call: TRBD2
v_call: TRBV19
cdr3_nt: TGTGCCAGTAGTATGGGGACTAGTGGGGAGCTGTTTTTT
cdr3_aa: CASSMGTSGELFF

j_call: TRBJ1-1
clone_size: NA
d_call: NA
v_call: TRBV19
cdr3_nt: TGTGCCAGTTCCCGTGGGTTGGCGGAAAACACTGAAGCTTTCTTT
cdr3_aa: CASSRGLAENTEAFF